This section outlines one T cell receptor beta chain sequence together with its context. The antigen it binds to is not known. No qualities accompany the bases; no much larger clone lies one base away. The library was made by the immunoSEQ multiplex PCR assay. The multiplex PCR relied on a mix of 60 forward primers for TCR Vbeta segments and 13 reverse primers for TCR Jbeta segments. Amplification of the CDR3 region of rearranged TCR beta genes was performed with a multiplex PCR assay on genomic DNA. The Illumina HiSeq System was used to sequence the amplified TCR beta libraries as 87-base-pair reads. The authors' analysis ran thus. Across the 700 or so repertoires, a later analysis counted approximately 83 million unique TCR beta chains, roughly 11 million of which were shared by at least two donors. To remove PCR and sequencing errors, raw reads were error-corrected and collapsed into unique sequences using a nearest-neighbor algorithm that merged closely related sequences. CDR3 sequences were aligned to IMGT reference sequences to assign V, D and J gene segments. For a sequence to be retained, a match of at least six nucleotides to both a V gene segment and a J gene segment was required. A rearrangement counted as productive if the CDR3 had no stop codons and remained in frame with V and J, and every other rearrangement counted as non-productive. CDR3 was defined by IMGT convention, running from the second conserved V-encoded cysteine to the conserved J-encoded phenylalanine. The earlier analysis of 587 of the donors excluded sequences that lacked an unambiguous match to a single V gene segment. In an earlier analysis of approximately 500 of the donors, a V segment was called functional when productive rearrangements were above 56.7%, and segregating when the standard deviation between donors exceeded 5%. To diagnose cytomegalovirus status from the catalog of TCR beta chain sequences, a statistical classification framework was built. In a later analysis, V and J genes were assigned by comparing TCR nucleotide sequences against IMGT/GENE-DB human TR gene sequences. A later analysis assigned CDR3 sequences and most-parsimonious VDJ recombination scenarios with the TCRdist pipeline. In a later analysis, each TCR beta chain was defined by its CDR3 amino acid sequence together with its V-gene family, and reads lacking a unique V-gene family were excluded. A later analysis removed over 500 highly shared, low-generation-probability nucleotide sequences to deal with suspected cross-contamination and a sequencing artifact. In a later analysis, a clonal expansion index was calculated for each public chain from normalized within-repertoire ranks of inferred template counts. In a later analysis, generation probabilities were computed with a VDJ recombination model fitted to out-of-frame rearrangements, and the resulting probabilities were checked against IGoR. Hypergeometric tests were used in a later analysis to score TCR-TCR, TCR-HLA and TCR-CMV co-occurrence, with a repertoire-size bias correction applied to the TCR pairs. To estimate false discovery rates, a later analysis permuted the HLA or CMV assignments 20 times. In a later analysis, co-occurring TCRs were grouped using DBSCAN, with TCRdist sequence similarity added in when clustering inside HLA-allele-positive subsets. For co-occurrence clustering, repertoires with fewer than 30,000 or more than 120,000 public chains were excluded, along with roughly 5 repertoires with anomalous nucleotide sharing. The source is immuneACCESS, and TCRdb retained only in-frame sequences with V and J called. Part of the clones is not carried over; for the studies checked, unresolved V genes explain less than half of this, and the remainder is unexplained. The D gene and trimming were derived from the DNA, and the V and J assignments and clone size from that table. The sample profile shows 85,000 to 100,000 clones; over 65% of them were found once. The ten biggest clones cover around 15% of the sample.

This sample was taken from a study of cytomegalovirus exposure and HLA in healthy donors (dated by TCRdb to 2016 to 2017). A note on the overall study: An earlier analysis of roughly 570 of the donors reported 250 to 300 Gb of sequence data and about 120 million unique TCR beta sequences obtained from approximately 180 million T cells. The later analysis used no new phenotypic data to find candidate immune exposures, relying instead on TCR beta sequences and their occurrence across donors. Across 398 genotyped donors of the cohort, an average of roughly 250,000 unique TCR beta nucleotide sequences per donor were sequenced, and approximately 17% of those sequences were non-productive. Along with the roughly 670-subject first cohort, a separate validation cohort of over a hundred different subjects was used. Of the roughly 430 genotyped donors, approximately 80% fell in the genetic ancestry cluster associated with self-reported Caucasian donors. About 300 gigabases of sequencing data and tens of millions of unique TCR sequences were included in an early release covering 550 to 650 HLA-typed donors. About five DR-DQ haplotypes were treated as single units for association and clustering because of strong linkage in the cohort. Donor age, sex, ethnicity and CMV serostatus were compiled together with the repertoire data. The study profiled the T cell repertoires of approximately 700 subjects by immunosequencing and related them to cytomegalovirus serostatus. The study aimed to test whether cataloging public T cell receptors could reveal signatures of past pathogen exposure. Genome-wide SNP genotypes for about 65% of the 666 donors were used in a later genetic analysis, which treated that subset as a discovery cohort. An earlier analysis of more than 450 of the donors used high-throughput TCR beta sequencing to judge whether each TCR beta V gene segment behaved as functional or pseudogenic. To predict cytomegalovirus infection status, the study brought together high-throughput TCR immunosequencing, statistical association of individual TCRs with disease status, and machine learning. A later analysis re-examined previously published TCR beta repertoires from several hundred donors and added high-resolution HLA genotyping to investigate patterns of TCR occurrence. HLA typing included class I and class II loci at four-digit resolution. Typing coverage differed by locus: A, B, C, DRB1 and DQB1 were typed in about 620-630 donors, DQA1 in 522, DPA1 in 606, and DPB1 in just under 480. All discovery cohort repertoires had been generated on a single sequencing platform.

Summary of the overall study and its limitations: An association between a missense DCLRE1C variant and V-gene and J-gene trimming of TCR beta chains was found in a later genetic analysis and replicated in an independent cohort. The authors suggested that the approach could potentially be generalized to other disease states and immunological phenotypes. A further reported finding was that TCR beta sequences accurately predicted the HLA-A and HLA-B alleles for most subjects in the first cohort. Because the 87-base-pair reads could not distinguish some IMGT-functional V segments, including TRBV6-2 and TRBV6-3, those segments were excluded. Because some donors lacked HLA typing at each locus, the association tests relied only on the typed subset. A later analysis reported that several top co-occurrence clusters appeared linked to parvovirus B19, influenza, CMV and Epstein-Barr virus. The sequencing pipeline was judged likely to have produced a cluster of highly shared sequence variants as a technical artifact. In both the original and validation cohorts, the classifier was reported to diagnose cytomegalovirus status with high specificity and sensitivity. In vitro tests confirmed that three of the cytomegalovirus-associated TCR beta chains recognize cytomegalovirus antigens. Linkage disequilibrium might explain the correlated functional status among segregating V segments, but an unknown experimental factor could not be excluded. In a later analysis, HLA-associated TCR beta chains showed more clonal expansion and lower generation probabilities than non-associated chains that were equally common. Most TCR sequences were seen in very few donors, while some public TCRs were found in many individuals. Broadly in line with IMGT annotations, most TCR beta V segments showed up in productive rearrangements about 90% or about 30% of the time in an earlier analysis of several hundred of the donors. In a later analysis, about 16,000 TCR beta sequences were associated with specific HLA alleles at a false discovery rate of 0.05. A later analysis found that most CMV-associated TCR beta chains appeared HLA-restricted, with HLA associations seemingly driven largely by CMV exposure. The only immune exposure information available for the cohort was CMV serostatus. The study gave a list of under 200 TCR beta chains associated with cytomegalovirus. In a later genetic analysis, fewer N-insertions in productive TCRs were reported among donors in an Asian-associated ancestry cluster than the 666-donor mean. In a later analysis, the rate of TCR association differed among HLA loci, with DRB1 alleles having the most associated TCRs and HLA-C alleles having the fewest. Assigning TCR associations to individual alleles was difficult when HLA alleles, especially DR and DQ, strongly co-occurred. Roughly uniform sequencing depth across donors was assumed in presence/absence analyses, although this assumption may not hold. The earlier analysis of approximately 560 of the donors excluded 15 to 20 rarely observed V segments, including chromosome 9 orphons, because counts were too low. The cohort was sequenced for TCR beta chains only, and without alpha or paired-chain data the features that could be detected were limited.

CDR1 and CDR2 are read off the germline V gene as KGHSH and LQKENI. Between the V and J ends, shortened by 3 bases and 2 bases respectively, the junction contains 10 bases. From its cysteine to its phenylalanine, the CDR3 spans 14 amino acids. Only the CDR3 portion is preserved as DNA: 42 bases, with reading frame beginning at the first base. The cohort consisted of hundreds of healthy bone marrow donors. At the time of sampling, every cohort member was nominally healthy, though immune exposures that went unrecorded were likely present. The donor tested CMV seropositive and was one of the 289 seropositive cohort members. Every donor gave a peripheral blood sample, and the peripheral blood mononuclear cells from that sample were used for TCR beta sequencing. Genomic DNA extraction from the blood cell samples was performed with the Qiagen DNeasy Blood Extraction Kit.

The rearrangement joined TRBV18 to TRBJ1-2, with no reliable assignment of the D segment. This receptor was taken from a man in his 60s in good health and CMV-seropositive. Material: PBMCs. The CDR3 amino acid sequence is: CASSPRAENYGYTF. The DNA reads TGTGCCAGCTCACCGCGGGCGGAGAACTATGGCTACACCTTC.